The 28 T cell receptor beta chains below were found in one sample sequenced in a study of CD8 T cells in Susac syndrome. Random hexamers were used to reverse transcribe roughly 0.5 to 1 ug of RNA. From the immunoSEQ multiplex PCR reads, TCRdb called clonotypes with MiXCR, one entry per CDR3 protein. The table has 120,000 or so distinct CDR3 sequences, roughly 94% seen once. The sequencing sample was made of CD4+ T cells from PBMCs. These receptors all come from a human donor with multiple sclerosis.

J is TRBJ2-7 and V is TRBV12-5; D gene ambiguous. The V and J ends lost 0 bases and 4 bases respectively, with 7 bases between them. The CDR3 contains 13 residues. The germline V gene encodes CDR1 LGHNT and CDR2 FRNRAP. Written as DNA, the CDR3 is TGTGCTAGTGGTTTGGTCGCACCTTACGAGCAGTACTTC. Translated, it gives CASGLVAPYEQYF.

This clonotype was seen a single time. In nucleotides, the CDR3 is TGCAGCGTCCAACGCTGGGCGGGAGGGAACAATGAGCAGTTCTTC. As protein: CSVQRWAGGNNEQFF. The chain employs TRBV29-1 and TRBJ2-1; 9 bases map to TRBD2. V lost 6 bases to trimming and J lost 5 bases; unmatched junction nucleotides: 11. The CDR3 consists of 15 residues. Looked up from germline, CDR1 is SQVTM and CDR2 is ANQGSEA.

The chain recombines TRBV20-1 with TRBJ2-3; D is undetermined. The CDR3 is made up of 13 amino acids. V was cut by 0 bases and J by 2 bases, with 6 bases left in between. From germline, CDR1 is DFQATT and CDR2 SNEGSKA (reference sequence). CDR3 bases: TGCAGTGCTAGAGAATCTGTCACAGATACGCAGTATTTT. This gives the protein CSARESVTDTQYF.

The genes are TRBV10-3 and TRBJ2-3; 8 nucleotides align to TRBD2. CDR1 and CDR2 from the germline V gene are ENHRY and SYGVKD. J gave up 6 bases and V 7 bases, and 3 bases lay outside the gene matches. This CDR3 region has 12 residues. The CDR3 loop is CAITPGGDTQYF. In DNA, the CDR3 is TGTGCCATCACCCCGGGAGGGGATACGCAGTATTTT.

This chain links TRBV12-3 or TRBV12-4 with TRBJ1-2; weak D call: TRBD1 (5 bases). The CDR3 runs to 13 residues. Trimming took 5 bases from V and 3 from J, leaving 10 bases between them. CDR3 DNA sequence: TGTGCCAGCAGTGAGACAGCACACTATGGCTACACCTTC. Amino acid sequence: CASSETAHYGYTF.

The chain links TRBV7-8 to TRBJ2-2; no reliable D call. The germline CDR1 and CDR2 sequences are SGHVS and FQNEAQ. Trimming took off 1 base at V and 4 bases at J, with 10 bases between the two ends. The CDR3 contains 15 residues. CDR3 sequence: CASSLGRSATGELFF. The DNA for the CDR3 is TGTGCCAGCAGCTTAGGAAGAAGTGCCACCGGGGAGCTGTTTTTT. The whole variable domain, filled in from reference TRBV7-8 and TRBJ2-2, reads GAGVSQSPRYKVAKRGQDVALRCDPISGHVSLFWYQQALGQGPEFLTYFQNEAQLDKSGLPSDRFFAERPEGSVSTLKIQRTQQEDSAVYLCASSLGRSATGELFFGEGSRLTVL.

This chain joins TRBV12-3 or TRBV12-4 and TRBJ2-7, with 8 bases identical to TRBD2. The V and J ends lost 7 bases and 3 bases, in that order; junction bases with no gene match: 2. This CDR3 is built from 12 residues. CDR3 sequence reads: CASKRGGYEQYF. The CDR3 coding sequence is TGTGCCAGCAAACGGGGGGGCTACGAGCAGTACTTC.

The V and J genes are TRBV20-1 and TRBJ2-5; D gene unclear. Germline CDR1 DFQATT, CDR2 SNEGSKA (reference sequence). This CDR3 is built from 12 residues. The CDR3 sequence: CSVSDHGQTQYF. In DNA form, the CDR3 reads TGCAGCGTGTCGGACCACGGACAGACCCAGTACTTC.

The rearrangement joins TRBV29-1 to TRBJ2-2, with 7 bases lining up with TRBD2. The CDR3 sequence is 13 residues long. The V gene's germline CDR1 is SQVTM and CDR2 ANQGSEA. J gave up 2 bases and V 8 bases, and 5 bases lay outside the gene matches. This CDR3 reads CSIRGENTGELFF. CDR3 in DNA: TGCAGCATACGGGGGGAAAACACCGGGGAGCTGTTTTTT.

V usage is TRBV30 and J usage is TRBJ1-6; maybe TRBD1 (6 bases). This CDR3 region has 14 residues. The ends were cut back, 5 bases at V and 10 bases at J, with 18 bases in the middle. Germline V gene sequence: CDR1 GTSNPN, CDR2 SVGIG (reference sequence). CDR3 protein: CAWGRTVQRSPLHF. The CDR3 nucleotides read TGTGCCTGGGGGCGGACAGTGCAAAGGTCACCCCTCCACTTT.

The CDR3 DNA sequence: TGTGCCAGCAGTTACGCGACAGGGGTCAATCAGCCCCAGCATTTT. Protein product: CASSYATGVNQPQHF. V and J are TRBV6-5 and TRBJ1-5, with TRBD1 identical over 8 bases. Unmatched junction bases numbered 3, after V lost 2 bases and J lost 3 bases. The germline gives CDR1 MNHEY, CDR2 SVGAGI. This CDR3 contains 15 residues.

The chain is built from TRBV24-1 and TRBJ2-1, with 9 bases fitting TRBD1. CDR3 length equals 15 residues. Germline V gives CDR1 KGHDR, CDR2 SFDVKD. V was clipped by 4 bases and J by 8 bases; unmatched bases: 8. The CDR3 protein is CATSDTGTGPDEQFF. The CDR3, as DNA: TGTGCCACCAGTGACACCGGGACAGGGCCGGATGAGCAGTTCTTC.

This clonotype has a handful of counts. The rearrangement uses TRBV5-4 and TRBJ1-5; the D is unclear. The germline V and J ends were trimmed by 2 bases and 0 bases, with 6 bases remaining between them. Germline-derived CDR1 and CDR2 are SGHNT and YYREEE (reference sequence). The CDR3 runs to 14 residues. The CDR3 sequence is CASSFMNSNQPQHF. The CDR3 DNA reads TGTGCCAGCAGCTTTATGAATAGCAATCAGCCCCAGCATTTT.

This clonotype appeared a few times. The chain carries TRBV6-1 and TRBJ2-2; D is unresolved. The CDR3 covers 14 residues. Germline lookup yields CDR1 MNHNS and CDR2 SASEGT. V was clipped by 8 bases and J by 7 bases, with 17 bases between them. The DNA of the CDR3 is TGTGCCAGCTGGGCAGGTGGGAAGGTCGGGGAGCTGTTTTTT. This codes for CASWAGGKVGELFF.

This chain links TRBV15 with TRBJ1-5; D is ambiguous. The germline V and J ends were trimmed by 0 bases and 4 bases, with 4 bases remaining between them. The CDR3 extends over 13 amino acids. Germline values: CDR1 LNHNV, CDR2 YYDKDF (reference sequence). The CDR3: CATSRDLNQPQHF. The CDR3, as DNA: TGTGCCACCAGCAGAGATCTGAATCAGCCCCAGCATTTT.

The V and J genes are TRBV27 and TRBJ1-6; D gene unclear. Trimming left V 5 bases short and J 3 bases short, with 14 bases between. CDR1 and CDR2 (germline): MNHEY, SMNVEV (reference sequence). This CDR3 is 16 amino acids long. The CDR3 region is CASSPVDWGYNSPLHF. In DNA form, the CDR3 reads TGTGCCAGCAGTCCCGTCGACTGGGGCTATAATTCACCCCTCCACTTT.

The V call is TRBV14, the J call TRBJ2-1, with D perhaps TRBD2 (5 bases). Trimming removed 5 bases from V and 6 bases from J, with 14 bases in between. Germline assignment: CDR1 SGHDN and CDR2 FVKESK. This CDR3 is 14 amino acids long. The CDR3 loop is CASSSNLGSNEQFF. CDR3 sequence (DNA): TGTGCCAGCAGCTCTAACCTGGGGAGCAATGAGCAGTTCTTC.

This clonotype was seen once. Compared with germline, one end of the junction differs, possibly owing to a read error. The rearrangement uses TRBV29-1 and TRBJ2-2; D might be TRBD1 or TRBD2, each matching 5 bases. Looked up from germline, CDR1 is SQVTM and CDR2 is ANQGSEA. CDR3 length: 14 amino acids. The CDR3 protein is CAGTFRANTGELFF. The CDR3 DNA reads as TGTGCAGGGACCTTTCGGGCGAACACCGGGGAGCTGTTTTTT.

V and J are TRBV7-9 and TRBJ2-1; D possibly corresponds to TRBD2 (6 bases). V was shortened by 4 bases and J by 4 bases, with 11 bases between the two germline ends. The CDR3 totals 14 residues. The V gene's germline CDR1 is SEHNR and CDR2 FQNEAQ (reference sequence). This CDR3 reads CASSSPGEYNEQFF. The CDR3, as DNA: TGTGCCAGCAGCTCGCCGGGAGAATACAATGAGCAGTTCTTC.

The rearrangement uses TRBV20-1 and TRBJ1-5; D gene unclear. The V end was cut by 7 bases, the J end by 1 base, with 8 bases between. The length of the CDR3 is 12 residues. CDR1 and CDR2 (germline): DFQATT, SNEGSKA (reference sequence). The CDR3 nucleotides are TGCAGTGGGGCAGCCAGCAATCAGCCCCAGCATTTT. Amino acid sequence: CSGAASNQPQHF.

V gene TRBV29-1 combines with J gene TRBJ2-5; D is undetermined. The ends were cut back, 4 bases at V and 5 bases at J, with 5 bases in the middle. The CDR3 runs to 10 residues. CDR1 is SQVTM, CDR2 ANQGSEA, per germline. The DNA for the CDR3 is TGCAGCGTTGTGGGGGAGACCCAGTACTTC. Protein product: CSVVGETQYF.

J is TRBJ1-2 and V is TRBV10-3; TRBD1 matches at 12 bases. The CDR3 contains 15 residues. The V gene's germline CDR1 is ENHRY and CDR2 SYGVKD. The V gene end was trimmed by 7 bases and the J gene end by 3 bases; junction bases not matched to a gene: 6. The CDR3 protein is CAITGTGGVDYGYTF. CDR3 bases: TGTGCCATCACCGGGACAGGGGGCGTAGACTATGGCTACACCTTC.

A single count supports this clonotype. CDR3 amino acids: CASRKGDLKQEDTQYF. CDR3 sequence (DNA): TGTGCCAGTCGCAAGGGGGACTTGAAACAAGAGGATACGCAGTATTTT. The chain recombines TRBV7-9 with TRBJ2-3; D possibly uses TRBD1 or TRBD2 (6 bases each). This CDR3 has 16 amino acids. Per the germline V gene, CDR1 is SEHNR and CDR2 is FQNEAQ (reference sequence). V lost 9 bases, J lost 6 bases, and 25 bases lay in between.

The chain employs TRBV30 and TRBJ1-3; D gene unclear. The CDR3 sequence is 13 residues long. Germline loops: CDR1 GTSNPN, CDR2 SVGIG (reference sequence). Trimming took 4 bases from V and 6 from J, leaving 13 bases between them. CDR3 sequence: CAWIERIKNTIYF. CDR3 nucleotides: TGTGCCTGGATTGAGCGCATCAAAAACACCATATATTTT.

In this sample, this clonotype turned up a few times. The chain uses TRBV29-1 and TRBJ2-7, with 13 bases fitting TRBD2. The CDR3 length is 15 residues. Germline V gene lookup returns CDR1 SQVTM and CDR2 ANQGSEA. With 6 bases clipped from V and 3 bases from J, the junction kept 8 bases outside the gene matches. The CDR3 is CSVRTGTSGIYEQYF. CDR3 bases: TGCAGCGTGAGAACTGGGACTAGCGGGATCTACGAGCAGTACTTC.

J is TRBJ2-3 and V is TRBV7-9; D is unclear. This CDR3 region has 14 residues. V was trimmed by 8 bases and J by 0 bases, leaving 12 bases between them. The germline gives CDR1 SEHNR, CDR2 FQNEAQ (reference sequence). The CDR3 region has the DNA TGTGCCAGCGGTTTGGAGTTTAGCACAGATACGCAGTATTTT. The encoded protein is CASGLEFSTDTQYF.

This CDR3 reads CASSYSGHENYGYTF. For the CDR3, the DNA is TGTGCCAGCAGTTATTCTGGACACGAGAACTATGGCTACACCTTC. J is TRBJ1-2 and V is TRBV6-5; possibly TRBD1 for D (5 bases). The germline CDR1 and CDR2 sequences are MNHEY and SVGAGI. CDR3 length: 15 residues. The ends were cut back, 3 bases at V and 2 bases at J, with 13 bases in the middle.

The rearrangement joins TRBV12-3 or TRBV12-4 to TRBJ2-1; D may be TRBD1 or TRBD2 (6 bases each). Trimming took 7 bases from V and 0 from J, leaving 13 bases between them. The CDR3 contains 15 residues. The DNA of the CDR3 is TGTGCCAGCACCGAAAGGGGGGACTCCTACAATGAGCAGTTCTTC. This sequence encodes CASTERGDSYNEQFF.